At least ten counts were recorded for the clone carrying this T cell receptor beta chain. These data come from a study of T cells in Graves' hyperthyroidism and ophthalmopathy. Patients counted as stable if ophthalmopathy did not develop within 18 months. Hyperthyroidism in the patients, aged 18 to 65, was newly diagnosed and under 2 months in duration. Exclusion criteria comprised uncontrolled infection, other autoimmune disease, pregnancy or lactation. The diagnostic basis comprised clinical symptoms, serum thyroxine and TRAb, thyroid ultrasound and orbital computed tomography. TCR beta CDR3 region amplification was performed from RNA transcripts. The primer set for the first-round RT-PCR of the TCR CDR3 was HTBI. TCRdb ran MiXCR on the multiplex PCR reads and lists one entry per CDR3 protein. The table has 700,000 or so distinct CDR3 sequences, around 17% seen once. The CDR3 is 15 amino acids. The trim removed 4 bases at V and 5 bases at J, leaving 5 bases unmatched. Per the germline V gene, CDR1 is SGHVS and CDR2 is FQNEAQ.

The chain joins TRBV7-8 to TRBJ2-2; 9 bases line up with TRBD1. The sequenced sample consisted of blood. This clonotype originated in a man aged 18 to 35 with Graves' hyperthyroidism. CDR3 residues: CASSSTGGYTGELFF. CDR3 bases: TGTGCCAGCAGCTCAACAGGGGGCTATACCGGGGAGCTGTTTTTT.